This TCR beta chain derives from a study of T cell changes during pregnancy in multiple sclerosis. Profiling relied on immunoSEQ multiplex PCR, and the TCRdb table lists in-frame clones only, not all of them. The sample consists of tens of thousands of clones, about 90% of them appearing once. Germline values: CDR1 MDHEN, CDR2 SYDVKM. This CDR3 comprises 15 residues. V lost 1 base to trimming and J lost 7 bases; unmatched junction nucleotides: 6. This clone is a singleton in its sample. This sample comprised peripheral blood, obtained before pregnancy. This sequence was found in a female donor with multiple sclerosis, enrolled in a pregnancy study. This rearrangement joins TRBV28 to TRBJ2-1; TRBD2 agrees at 8 bases. DNA of the CDR3: TGTGCCAGCAGTTTATATGCGGGAGGATATAATGAGCAGTTCTTC. The encoded protein is CASSLYAGGYNEQFF. Full variable domain (remainder filled in from reference TRBV28 and TRBJ2-1): DVKVTQSSRYLVKRTGEKVFLECVQDMDHENMFWYRQDPGLGLRLIYFSYDVKMKEKGDIPEGYSVSREKKERFSLILESASTNQTSMYLCASSLYAGGYNEQFFGPGTRLTVL.